The T cell receptor (beta chain) described here comes from a study of cytomegalovirus exposure and HLA in healthy donors. Germline CDR1 SGHVS, CDR2 FNYEAQ. The CDR3 is made up of 18 amino acids. Losses at the gene ends were 5 bases for V and 2 bases for J; bases not matched to a gene: 6. Study-level results: A few CMV-associated chains were confirmed in vitro to be specific for CMV antigens.

Regarding this clone: Its antigen remains unknown.

The PCR was carried out with 60 Vbeta primers and 13 Jbeta primers. Sequenced by immunoSEQ multiplex PCR; TCRdb stores in-frame clones only, minus some. Of 250,000 to 350,000 clones listed, just over 85% are singletons. The sequence was obtained from a man aged 40-49 years in good health and CMV-seropositive. The chain couples TRBV7-6 to TRBJ2-6; TRBD2 matches at 13 bases. Material: PBMCs. DNA for the CDR3: TGTGCCAGCAGCGCGGGACTAGCGGGATTGGCTGGGGCCAACGTCCTGACTTTC. It specifies CASSAGLAGLAGANVLTF. The full variable domain, its missing parts supplied by reference TRBV7-6 and TRBJ2-6, is GAGVSQSPRYKVTKRGQDVALRCDPISGHVSLYWYRQALGQGPEFLTYFNYEAQQDKSGLPNDRFSAERPEGSISTLTIQRTEQRDSAMYRCASSAGLAGLAGANVLTFGAGSRLTVL.